The source of this T cell receptor (beta chain) is a study of cytomegalovirus exposure and HLA in healthy donors. Use of 60 Vbeta and 13 Jbeta primers characterized the PCR. The assay was immunoSEQ multiplex PCR, and TCRdb's table has in-frame clones only and misses some. The sample includes around 140,000 clones, approximately 88% seen only once; the top ten take roughly 0.5%. Sequencing was carried out using PBMCs. The clonotype was recovered from a woman in her thirties or forties in good health and CMV-seronegative.

The CDR3, as DNA: TGTGCCACCCGGGGGGAAACAAATACGCAGTATTTT. It codes for CATRGETNTQYF. The chain links TRBV10-3 to TRBJ2-3; 7 bases are a match to TRBD2. Germline lookup yields CDR1 ENHRY and CDR2 SYGVKD. The CDR3 contains 12 residues. The V segment lost 10 bases and the J segment 7 bases; nucleotides outside the gene matches: 8.